This TCR beta chain was profiled in a study of T cell clones after liver transplantation. Germline loops: CDR1 SGHTA, CDR2 FQGNSA. V dropped 5 bases and J dropped 10; count of bases not matched to a gene: 19. This CDR3 has 17 residues. TCRdb's table, derived via immunoSEQ multiplex PCR, lists solely in-frame clones and lacks some. The sample lists nearly 25,000 clones, 55% to 70% occurring once. This TCR derives from a human donor who received a liver transplant. The genes are TRBV7-2 and TRBJ2-1; TRBD2 agrees at 8 bases. The sample here was CD4+ T cells from blood, taken before liver transplant. The CDR3 coding sequence is TGTGCCAGCAGCCCCGGCGGGCTAGCGGGTAAGAGTGGAGAGCAGTTCTTC. Translated: CASSPGGLAGKSGEQFF.